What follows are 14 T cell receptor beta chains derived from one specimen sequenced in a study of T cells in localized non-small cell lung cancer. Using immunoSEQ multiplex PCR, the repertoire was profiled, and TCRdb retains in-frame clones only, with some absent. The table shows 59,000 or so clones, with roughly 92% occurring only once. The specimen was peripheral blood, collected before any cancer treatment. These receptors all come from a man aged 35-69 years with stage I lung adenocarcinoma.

The chain's CDR3 is CAWSMTGGSAGYTF. DNA for the CDR3: TGTGCCTGGAGTATGACAGGGGGCTCGGCTGGCTACACCTTC. The chain joins TRBV30 to TRBJ1-2; 10 nucleotides line up with TRBD1. There are 14 residues in the CDR3. In germline, CDR1 is GTSNPN, CDR2 SVGIG (reference sequence). V shed 2 bases, J shed 7 bases, and the junction held 7 bases outside the gene matches. Combining the CDR3 with reference TRBV30 and TRBJ1-2 gives the whole variable domain SQTIHQWPATLVQPVGSPLSLECTVEGTSNPNLYWYRQAAGRGLQLLFYSVGIGQISSEVPQNLSASRPQDRQFILSSKKLLLSDSGFYLCAWSMTGGSAGYTFGSGTRLTVV.

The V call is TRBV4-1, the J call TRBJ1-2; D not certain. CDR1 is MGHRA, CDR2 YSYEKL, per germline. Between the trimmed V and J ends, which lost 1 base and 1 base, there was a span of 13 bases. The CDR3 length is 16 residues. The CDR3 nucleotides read TGCGCCAGCAGCCAAGTAACGGGCAGGTTTAACTATGGCTACACCTTC. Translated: CASSQVTGRFNYGYTF.

CDR3 nucleotide sequence: TGTGCCAGCTCACCCGGACAGACCTCTGGAAACACCATATATTTT. Amino acids: CASSPGQTSGNTIYF. The chain links TRBV18 to TRBJ1-3, with a possible D match to TRBD1 (6 bases). The CDR3 consists of 15 residues. Germline V lookup: CDR1 KGHSH, CDR2 LQKENI. Trimming stripped 3 bases from V and 0 bases from J, with 9 bases between.

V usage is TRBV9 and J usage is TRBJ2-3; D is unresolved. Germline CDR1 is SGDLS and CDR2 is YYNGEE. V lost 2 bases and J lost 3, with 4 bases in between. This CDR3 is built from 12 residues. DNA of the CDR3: TGTGCCAGCAGCGTCCAGACAGATACGCAGTATTTT. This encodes CASSVQTDTQYF.

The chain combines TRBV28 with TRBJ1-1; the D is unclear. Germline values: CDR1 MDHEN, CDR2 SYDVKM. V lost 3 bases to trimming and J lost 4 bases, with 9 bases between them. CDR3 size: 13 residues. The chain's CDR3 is CASSFQLLTEAFF. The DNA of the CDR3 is TGTGCCAGCAGTTTCCAGTTGCTCACTGAAGCTTTCTTT.

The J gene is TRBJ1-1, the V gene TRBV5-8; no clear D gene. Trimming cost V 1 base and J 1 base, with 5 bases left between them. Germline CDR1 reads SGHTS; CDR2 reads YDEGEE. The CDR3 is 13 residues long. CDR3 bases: TGTGCCAGCAGCTTGAGGCAGAACACTGAAGCTTTCTTT. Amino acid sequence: CASSLRQNTEAFF. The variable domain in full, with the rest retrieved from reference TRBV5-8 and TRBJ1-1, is EAGVTQSPTHLIKTRGQQATLRCSPISGHTSVYWYQQALGLGLQFLLWYDEGEERNRGNFPPRFSGRQFPNYSSELNVNALELEDSALYLCASSLRQNTEAFFGQGTRLTVV.

The CDR3 DNA reads as TGTGCCAGCAGACCCGACGGTGGCTCTGGAAACACCATATATTTT. Translating gives CASRPDGGSGNTIYF. This chain connects TRBV5-4 to TRBJ1-3, with D uncertain. The CDR3 has 15 amino acids. V was shortened by 5 bases and J by 0 bases, with 12 bases between the two germline ends. Germline V gene data show CDR1 as SGHNT and CDR2 as YYREEE (reference sequence).

The CDR3 region has the DNA TGTGCCACCAGCAGAGATCCCGGAGTGACCACCGGGGAGCTGTTTTTT. Its translation: CATSRDPGVTTGELFF. V usage is TRBV15 and J usage is TRBJ2-2; D is ambiguous. CDR1 and CDR2 from the germline V gene are LNHNV and YYDKDF (reference sequence). The CDR3 runs 16 residues. V lost 0 bases to trimming and J lost 4 bases, with 12 bases between them.

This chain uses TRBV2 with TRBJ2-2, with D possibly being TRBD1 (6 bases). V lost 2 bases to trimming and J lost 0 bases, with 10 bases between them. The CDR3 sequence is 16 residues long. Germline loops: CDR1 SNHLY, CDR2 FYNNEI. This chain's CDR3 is CASSEQGFANTGELFF. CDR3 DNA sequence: TGTGCCAGCAGTGAACAGGGGTTCGCGAACACCGGGGAGCTGTTTTTT.

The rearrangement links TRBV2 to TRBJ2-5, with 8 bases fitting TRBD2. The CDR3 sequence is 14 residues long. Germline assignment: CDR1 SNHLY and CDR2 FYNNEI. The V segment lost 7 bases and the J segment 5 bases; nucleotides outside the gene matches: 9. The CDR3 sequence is CASNGRGLKETQYF. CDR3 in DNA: TGTGCCAGCAACGGGAGGGGATTGAAGGAGACCCAGTACTTC. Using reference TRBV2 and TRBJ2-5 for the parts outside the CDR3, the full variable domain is EPEVTQTPSHQVTQMGQEVILRCVPISNHLYFYWYRQILGQKVEFLVSFYNNEISEKSEIFDDQFSVERPDGSNFTLKIRSTKLEDSAMYFCASNGRGLKETQYFGPGTRLLVL.

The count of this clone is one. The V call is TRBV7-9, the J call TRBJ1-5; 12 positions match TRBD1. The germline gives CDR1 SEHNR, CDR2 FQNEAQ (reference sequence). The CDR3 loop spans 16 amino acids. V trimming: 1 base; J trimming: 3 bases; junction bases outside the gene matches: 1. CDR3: CASSLVGQGANQPQHF. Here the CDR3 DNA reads TGTGCCAGCAGCTTAGTGGGACAGGGGGCCAATCAGCCCCAGCATTTT.

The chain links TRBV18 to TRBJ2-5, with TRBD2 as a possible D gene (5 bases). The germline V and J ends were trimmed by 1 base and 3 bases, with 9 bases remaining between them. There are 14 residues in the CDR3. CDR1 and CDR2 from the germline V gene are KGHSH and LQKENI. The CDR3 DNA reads TGTGCCAGCTCACCACGAGGGTCAGAAGAGACCCAGTACTTC. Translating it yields CASSPRGSEETQYF.

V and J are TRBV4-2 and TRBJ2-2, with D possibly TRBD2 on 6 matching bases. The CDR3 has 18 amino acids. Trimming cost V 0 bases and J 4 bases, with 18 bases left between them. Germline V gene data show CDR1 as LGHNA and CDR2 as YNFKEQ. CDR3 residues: CASSQEAVLAERTGELFF. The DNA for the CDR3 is TGTGCCAGCAGCCAAGAGGCGGTATTAGCGGAGCGCACCGGGGAGCTGTTTTTT.

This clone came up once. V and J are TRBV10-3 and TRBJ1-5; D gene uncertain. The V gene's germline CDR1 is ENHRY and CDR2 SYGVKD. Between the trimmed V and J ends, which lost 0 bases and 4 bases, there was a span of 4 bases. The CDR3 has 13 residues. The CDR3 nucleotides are TGTGCCATCAGTGAGTCGGTAAATCAGCCCCAGCATTTT. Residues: CAISESVNQPQHF.